These T cell receptor beta chains were read from a single sample in a study of blood T cell repertoires in COVID-19. Clones were sequenced by immunoSEQ multiplex PCR, and TCRdb holds only the in-frame ones, with some missing. This sample carries 190,000 or so clones, 65% to 85% of them seen once, and the ten largest clones take roughly 7%. Sequenced input: PBMCs or T cells enriched from blood (not recorded which). The receptor source for this set is a man aged 35 to 55 who had recovered from COVID-19. The CDR3 runs from the conserved cysteine through the conserved F or W. D genes are given only for firm matches. A row's size may be missing; if present it is once, few, many or a size class.

j_call: TRBJ1-2; d_call: .; clone_size: .; v_call: TRBV29-1; cdr3_aa: CSVDRRARGYTF; cdr3_nt: TGCAGCGTTGACCGCAGGGCACGTGGCTACACCTTC
j_call: TRBJ1-6; d_call: .; clone_size: .; v_call: TRBV30; cdr3_aa: CAWSPTENSPLHF; cdr3_nt: TGTGCCTGGAGTCCGACAGAGAATTCACCCCTCCACTTT
j_call: TRBJ1-1; d_call: .; clone_size: .; v_call: TRBV11-2; cdr3_aa: CASRKGVWDTEAFF; cdr3_nt: TGTGCCAGCAGGAAAGGGGTATGGGACACTGAAGCTTTCTTT
j_call: TRBJ1-2; d_call: TRBD1; clone_size: .; v_call: TRBV7-2; cdr3_aa: CASSSDRGGYGYTF; cdr3_nt: TGTGCCAGCAGCTCAGACAGGGGCGGCTATGGCTACACCTTC
j_call: TRBJ2-5; d_call: .; clone_size: once; v_call: TRBV28; cdr3_aa: CASKEGQETQYF; cdr3_nt: TGTGCCAGCAAGGAGGGACAAGAGACCCAGTACTTC
j_call: TRBJ1-2; d_call: .; clone_size: .; v_call: TRBV5-1; cdr3_aa: CASSSRKTGGSYGYTF; cdr3_nt: TGCGCCAGCAGCTCCAGAAAGACAGGCGGAAGCTATGGCTACACCTTC
j_call: TRBJ2-2; d_call: .; clone_size: .; v_call: TRBV11-3; cdr3_aa: CASSLDGFGGSTGELFF; cdr3_nt: TGTGCCAGCAGCTTAGATGGTTTCGGGGGTTCAACCGGGGAGCTGTTTTTT
j_call: TRBJ1-6; d_call: TRBD1; clone_size: .; v_call: TRBV6-5; cdr3_aa: CASMGDRDSSPLHF; cdr3_nt: TGTGCCAGCATGGGGGACAGGGATTCTTCACCCCTCCACTTT
j_call: TRBJ1-2; d_call: TRBD1; clone_size: .; v_call: TRBV20-1; cdr3_aa: CSASPTGTGNVAYGYTF; cdr3_nt: TGCAGTGCTAGTCCTACCGGGACAGGGAATGTTGCCTATGGCTACACCTTC
j_call: TRBJ2-5; d_call: TRBD2; clone_size: .; v_call: TRBV27; cdr3_aa: CASSLSSKRGYQETQYF; cdr3_nt: TGTGCCAGCAGTTTATCGAGCAAGCGGGGGTACCAAGAGACCCAGTACTTC
j_call: TRBJ1-1; d_call: .; clone_size: .; v_call: TRBV5-1; cdr3_aa: CASGAARGGSTEAFF; cdr3_nt: TGCGCCAGCGGTGCGGCGAGGGGAGGAAGCACTGAAGCTTTCTTT
j_call: TRBJ1-2; d_call: TRBD1; clone_size: .; v_call: TRBV6-6; cdr3_aa: CASSLGQGDYGYTF; cdr3_nt: TGTGCCAGCAGCCTCGGACAGGGAGACTATGGCTACACCTTC
j_call: TRBJ1-2; d_call: TRBD1; clone_size: few; v_call: TRBV6-5; cdr3_aa: CASRRDRGRPGYTF; cdr3_nt: TGTGCCAGCAGACGGGACAGGGGGCGTCCTGGCTACACCTTC
j_call: TRBJ2-1; d_call: TRBD1; clone_size: .; v_call: TRBV10-1; cdr3_aa: CASSVGQGRNEQFF; cdr3_nt: TGCGCCAGCAGCGTCGGACAGGGGAGGAATGAGCAGTTCTTC
j_call: TRBJ1-2; d_call: .; clone_size: few; v_call: TRBV11-1; cdr3_aa: CASSFGGQGYTF; cdr3_nt: TGTGCCAGCAGCTTTGGAGGGCAAGGCTACACCTTC
j_call: TRBJ1-1; d_call: TRBD1; clone_size: .; v_call: TRBV2; cdr3_aa: CASGQGGEAFF; cdr3_nt: TGTGCCAGTGGACAGGGAGGAGAAGCTTTCTTT
j_call: TRBJ1-1; d_call: .; clone_size: .; v_call: TRBV12-3/TRBV12-4; cdr3_aa: CATNQGNTEAFF; cdr3_nt: TGTGCCACCAACCAGGGGAACACTGAAGCTTTCTTT
j_call: TRBJ1-1; d_call: TRBD1; clone_size: .; v_call: TRBV28; cdr3_aa: CASSSPGQWRTEAFF; cdr3_nt: TGTGCCAGCAGTTCTCCGGGACAGTGGAGGACTGAAGCTTTCTTT
j_call: TRBJ1-1; d_call: TRBD1; clone_size: once; v_call: TRBV4-1; cdr3_aa: CASSFRQGDKLGAFF; cdr3_nt: TGCGCCAGCAGCTTCAGACAGGGGGATAAACTTGGAGCTTTCTTT
j_call: TRBJ1-2; d_call: TRBD1; clone_size: .; v_call: TRBV3-1/TRBV3-2; cdr3_aa: CASSRLLVTGLGPGGYTF; cdr3_nt: TGTGCCAGCAGCCGATTATTAGTGACAGGGTTAGGTCCGGGTGGCTACACCTTC
j_call: TRBJ1-2; d_call: TRBD1; clone_size: .; v_call: TRBV2; cdr3_aa: CASSDFRTGGSYGYTF; cdr3_nt: TGTGCCAGCAGTGATTTTCGGACAGGGGGCTCCTATGGCTACACCTTC
j_call: TRBJ1-1; d_call: TRBD1; clone_size: .; v_call: TRBV18; cdr3_aa: CASSPSGTGGIEAFF; cdr3_nt: TGTGCCAGCTCGCCCTCCGGGACAGGGGGCATTGAAGCTTTCTTT
j_call: TRBJ1-6; d_call: TRBD1; clone_size: .; v_call: TRBV5-1; cdr3_aa: CASSQGGPGQPNSPLHF; cdr3_nt: TGCGCCAGCAGCCAGGGTGGACCGGGACAGCCGAATTCACCCCTCCACTTT
j_call: TRBJ1-4; d_call: .; clone_size: .; v_call: TRBV5-8; cdr3_aa: CASSLAGYYEKLFF; cdr3_nt: TGTGCCAGCAGCTTGGCCGGTTACTACGAAAAACTGTTTTTT
j_call: TRBJ2-4; d_call: .; clone_size: .; v_call: TRBV7-2; cdr3_aa: CASSLSHGDIQYF; cdr3_nt: TGTGCCAGCAGCTTATCCCACGGGGACATTCAGTACTTC
j_call: TRBJ2-3; d_call: .; clone_size: few; v_call: TRBV2; cdr3_aa: CASSEQGLSTQYF; cdr3_nt: TGTGCCAGCAGTGAACAGGGGCTTTCTACGCAGTATTTT
j_call: TRBJ2-1; d_call: TRBD2; clone_size: .; v_call: TRBV27; cdr3_aa: CASSFLAGGRYEQFF; cdr3_nt: TGTGCCAGCAGTTTCCTAGCGGGGGGGCGGTATGAGCAGTTCTTC
j_call: TRBJ1-4; d_call: .; clone_size: .; v_call: TRBV20-1; cdr3_aa: CSAGAWEKLFF; cdr3_nt: TGCAGTGCTGGGGCGTGGGAAAAACTGTTTTTT
j_call: TRBJ1-6; d_call: .; clone_size: .; v_call: TRBV7-2; cdr3_aa: CASAGSYNSPLHF; cdr3_nt: TGTGCCAGCGCGGGGTCCTATAATTCACCCCTCCACTTT
j_call: TRBJ1-6; d_call: .; clone_size: .; v_call: TRBV9; cdr3_aa: CASSAAGRNSPLHF; cdr3_nt: TGTGCCAGCAGCGCTGCGGGGAGGAATTCACCCCTCCACTTT
j_call: TRBJ1-1; d_call: .; clone_size: .; v_call: TRBV4-1; cdr3_aa: CASSQGRAATGIGMNTEAFF; cdr3_nt: TGCGCCAGCAGCCAAGGCCGCGCAGCTACAGGGATCGGGATGAACACTGAAGCTTTCTTT
j_call: TRBJ2-7; d_call: TRBD1; clone_size: .; v_call: TRBV5-1; cdr3_aa: CASSLPGTASYEQYF; cdr3_nt: TGCGCCAGCAGCTTGCCCGGGACAGCCTCCTACGAGCAGTACTTC
j_call: TRBJ2-7; d_call: TRBD1; clone_size: .; v_call: TRBV11-2; cdr3_aa: CASSMGQGSYEQYF; cdr3_nt: TGTGCCAGCAGTATGGGACAGGGCTCCTACGAGCAGTACTTC
j_call: TRBJ1-4; d_call: .; clone_size: .; v_call: TRBV29-1; cdr3_aa: CSVAPSNEKLFF; cdr3_nt: TGCAGCGTTGCCCCGTCCAATGAAAAACTGTTTTTT
j_call: TRBJ1-1; d_call: .; clone_size: .; v_call: TRBV30; cdr3_aa: CAWSPGVTEAFF; cdr3_nt: TGTGCCTGGAGTCCGGGAGTCACTGAAGCTTTCTTT
j_call: TRBJ2-3; d_call: TRBD2; clone_size: .; v_call: TRBV5-4; cdr3_aa: CASRGGLSTDTQYF; cdr3_nt: TGTGCCAGCAGGGGGGGACTAAGCACAGATACGCAGTATTTT
j_call: TRBJ2-2; d_call: TRBD2; clone_size: .; v_call: TRBV6-2/TRBV6-3; cdr3_aa: CASSGLAGGNPGELFF; cdr3_nt: TGTGCCAGCAGTGGTTTAGCGGGGGGAAATCCCGGGGAGCTGTTTTTT
j_call: TRBJ2-5; d_call: TRBD2; clone_size: .; v_call: TRBV5-4; cdr3_aa: CASSLVLAGGYQETQYF; cdr3_nt: TGTGCCAGCAGCTTGGTACTAGCGGGGGGTTACCAAGAGACCCAGTACTTC
j_call: TRBJ2-3; d_call: TRBD2; clone_size: .; v_call: TRBV5-1; cdr3_aa: CASSLGNAGATDTQYF; cdr3_nt: TGCGCCAGCAGCTTGGGGAATGCGGGAGCTACAGATACGCAGTATTTT
j_call: TRBJ2-7; d_call: .; clone_size: once; v_call: TRBV6-2/TRBV6-3; cdr3_aa: CASSYSQGYSYEQYF; cdr3_nt: TGTGCCAGCAGTTACTCACAGGGATACTCCTACGAGCAGTACTTC
j_call: TRBJ1-2; d_call: .; clone_size: .; v_call: TRBV5-5; cdr3_aa: CASEPSYYNYGYTF; cdr3_nt: TGTGCCAGCGAGCCCTCCTACTACAACTATGGCTACACCTTC
j_call: TRBJ2-6; d_call: TRBD1; clone_size: .; v_call: TRBV7-3; cdr3_aa: CASSPEGALSGANVLTF; cdr3_nt: TGTGCCAGCAGCCCTGAGGGGGCCCTCTCTGGGGCCAACGTCCTGACTTTC
j_call: TRBJ2-7; d_call: .; clone_size: .; v_call: TRBV2; cdr3_aa: CAGRVDSNEQYF; cdr3_nt: TGTGCCGGTAGAGTTGATTCCAACGAGCAGTACTTC
j_call: TRBJ1-5; d_call: TRBD1; clone_size: .; v_call: TRBV27; cdr3_aa: CASSPRMTGGNQPQHF; cdr3_nt: TGTGCCAGCAGTCCAAGGATGACAGGGGGGAATCAGCCCCAGCATTTT
j_call: TRBJ2-1; d_call: .; clone_size: .; v_call: TRBV6-1; cdr3_aa: CASSEARYKPNEQFF; cdr3_nt: TGTGCCAGCAGTGAAGCCCGGTATAAACCCAATGAGCAGTTCTTC
j_call: TRBJ1-1; d_call: TRBD1; clone_size: .; v_call: TRBV29-1; cdr3_aa: CSVESAGQGRVEAFF; cdr3_nt: TGCAGCGTAGAAAGCGCGGGACAGGGGAGAGTTGAAGCTTTCTTT
j_call: TRBJ1-3; d_call: .; clone_size: .; v_call: TRBV11-2; cdr3_aa: CASSWDTRSGNTIYF; cdr3_nt: TGTGCCAGCAGCTGGGACACCCGCTCTGGAAACACCATATATTTT
j_call: TRBJ1-6; d_call: .; clone_size: .; v_call: TRBV3-1/TRBV3-2; cdr3_aa: CASSQGQVYNSPLHF; cdr3_nt: TGTGCCAGCAGCCAAGGGCAGGTCTATAATTCACCCCTCCACTTT
j_call: TRBJ1-1; d_call: .; clone_size: .; v_call: TRBV4-1; cdr3_aa: CASSQDSARGNTEAFF; cdr3_nt: TGCGCCAGCAGCCAAGATTCTGCGCGGGGGAACACTGAAGCTTTCTTT
j_call: TRBJ2-1; d_call: TRBD2; clone_size: .; v_call: TRBV24-1; cdr3_aa: CATSDFGKRGSNEQFF; cdr3_nt: TGTGCCACCAGTGATTTTGGCAAGCGGGGAAGCAATGAGCAGTTCTTC
j_call: TRBJ1-2; d_call: TRBD1; clone_size: .; v_call: TRBV19; cdr3_aa: CASGSGTGQINYGYTF; cdr3_nt: TGTGCCAGTGGGTCCGGGACAGGTCAAATTAACTATGGCTACACCTTC
j_call: TRBJ2-3; d_call: .; clone_size: .; v_call: TRBV5-4; cdr3_aa: CASSLQDTQYF; cdr3_nt: TGTGCCAGCAGCTTGCAGGATACGCAGTATTTT
j_call: TRBJ2-1; d_call: .; clone_size: once; v_call: TRBV5-1; cdr3_aa: CASSSTSSSYNEQFF; cdr3_nt: TGCGCCAGCAGCTCCACCTCGAGCTCCTACAATGAGCAGTTCTTC
j_call: TRBJ1-5; d_call: .; clone_size: .; v_call: TRBV5-5; cdr3_aa: CASSLNPYSGNQPQHF; cdr3_nt: TGTGCCAGCAGCTTGAACCCATACAGTGGCAATCAGCCCCAGCATTTT
j_call: TRBJ2-2; d_call: .; clone_size: .; v_call: TRBV15; cdr3_aa: CATSRASYRELFF; cdr3_nt: TGTGCCACCAGCAGAGCGTCGTACAGGGAGCTGTTTTTT
j_call: TRBJ2-5; d_call: .; clone_size: few; v_call: TRBV4-1; cdr3_aa: CASSQVVGRGGGETQYF; cdr3_nt: TGCGCCAGCAGCCAAGTCGTCGGTCGAGGGGGGGGAGAGACCCAGTACTTC
j_call: TRBJ1-1; d_call: TRBD1; clone_size: .; v_call: TRBV29-1; cdr3_aa: CSVHRGDTEAFF; cdr3_nt: TGCAGCGTTCACAGGGGGGACACTGAAGCTTTCTTT
j_call: TRBJ2-1; d_call: TRBD1; clone_size: .; v_call: TRBV2; cdr3_aa: CASSVGRGLDEQFF; cdr3_nt: TGTGCCAGCAGTGTTGGCAGGGGGTTGGATGAGCAGTTCTTC
j_call: TRBJ2-1; d_call: .; clone_size: .; v_call: TRBV9; cdr3_aa: CASSVEWGDEQFF; cdr3_nt: TGTGCCAGCAGCGTAGAATGGGGGGATGAGCAGTTCTTC
j_call: TRBJ1-1; d_call: .; clone_size: .; v_call: TRBV30; cdr3_aa: CAWSVRYSYTEAFF; cdr3_nt: TGTGCCTGGAGTGTCCGTTACTCATACACTGAAGCTTTCTTT